This is a list of T cell receptor beta chains from one sample in a study of CD8+CD57+ T cells in acquired aplastic anemia. Using its own MiXCR run on the reads, TCRdb lists one record per CDR3 protein. The sample includes around 500,000 distinct CDR3 sequences, 25% to 40% seen only once; the top ten take around 0.82%. Sequencing was carried out using sorted CD4+, CD8+, or CD8+CD57+ T cells (not recorded which) from PBMCs. These receptors originate from a human donor with aplastic anemia. The CDR3 runs from the conserved cysteine through the conserved F or W. The D gene is left open where the match is weak. Some rows mark clone size as missing; the rest say once, few, many or name a class of expanded clone.

v_gene	abundance	j_gene	d_gene	CDR3aa	CDR3nt
TRBV24-1	.	TRBJ2-1	.	CATSDFWEANTTMSLFF	TGTGCCACCAGTGATTTTTGGGAAGCGAACACTACAATGAGCCTGTTCTTC
TRBV4-3	.	TRBJ1-4	TRBD1	CASSQLTGANEKLFF	TGCGCCAGCAGCCAACTCACAGGGGCTAATGAAAAACTGTTTTTT
TRBV13	.	TRBJ2-7	TRBD2	CASSSKLAGGFHEQYF	TGTGCCAGCAGCTCGAAATTAGCGGGAGGGTTCCACGAGCAGTACTTC
TRBV20-1	many	TRBJ2-7	.	CSALDYEQYF	TGCAGTGCTCTCGACTACGAGCAGTACTTC
TRBV20-1	many	TRBJ1-2	.	CSARDGREGGYTF	TGCAGTGCTAGAGATGGCAGGGAGGGTGGCTACACCTTC
TRBV5-4	few	TRBJ1-1	.	CASSLEPQGNTEAFF	TGTGCCAGCAGCTTGGAACCCCAGGGGAACACTGAAGCTTTCTTT
TRBV11-2	.	TRBJ2-4	.	CASSLRPGAKNIQYF	TGTGCCAGCAGCTTACGTCCAGGGGCCAAAAACATTCAGTACTTC
TRBV12-3/TRBV12-4	few	TRBJ1-1	.	CASSLKGDRPTEAFF	TGTGCCAGCAGTTTAAAAGGAGACAGGCCCACTGAAGCTTTCTTT
TRBV7-3	.	TRBJ2-2	.	CASSLLVMTGELFF	TGTGCCAGCAGCTTACTGGTTATGACCGGGGAGCTGTTTTTT
TRBV24-1	few	TRBJ1-2	.	CATSDSGQRATF	TGTGCCACCAGTGATTCCGGACAGAGAGCCACCTTC
TRBV10-2	many	TRBJ2-1	TRBD2	CASRERELSYNEQFF	TGCGCCAGCAGGGAGCGGGAATTGTCCTACAATGAGCAGTTCTTC
TRBV6-1	.	TRBJ1-2	.	CASSEGGRAHYGYTF	TGTGCCAGCAGTGAAGGTGGCAGGGCACACTATGGCTACACCTTC
TRBV9	few	TRBJ1-5	.	CASSVHDGGNQPQHF	TGTGCCAGCAGCGTTCACGATGGAGGCAATCAGCCCCAGCATTTT
TRBV30	.	TRBJ1-2	.	CAWSVAGDIGYTF	TGTGCCTGGAGTGTAGCAGGGGATATAGGCTACACCTTC
TRBV10-3	.	TRBJ1-3	TRBD1	CAISGGTGSSGNTIYF	TGTGCCATCAGTGGCGGGACAGGGTCCTCTGGAAACACCATATATTTT
TRBV2	many	TRBJ1-3	.	CASKEGLGNTIYF	TGTGCCAGTAAAGAGGGACTCGGGAACACCATATATTTT
TRBV6-1	many	TRBJ1-2	.	CASHFVSASYGYTF	TGTGCCAGCCATTTTGTTTCGGCGAGCTATGGCTACACCTTC
TRBV19	many	TRBJ2-5	.	CASSVTGGEETQYF	TGTGCCAGTAGTGTTACAGGGGGGGAAGAGACCCAGTACTTC
TRBV7-9	.	TRBJ2-5	.	CASSDPGRETQYF	TGTGCCAGCAGTGATCCAGGGAGAGAGACCCAGTACTTC
TRBV19	many	TRBJ1-2	TRBD1	CASAERTGGGEDYGYTF	TGTGCCAGCGCCGAGCGGACAGGGGGCGGAGAGGACTATGGCTACACCTTC
TRBV15	.	TRBJ1-6	.	CATSRPGSALHF	TGTGCCACCAGCAGACCCGGCTCGGCCCTCCACTTT
TRBV5-1	.	TRBJ2-1	TRBD2	CASSFRVAGGPVEQFF	TGCGCCAGCAGCTTCAGAGTAGCGGGGGGGCCGGTTGAGCAGTTCTTC
TRBV27	few	TRBJ1-4	.	CASSFAEKLLF	TGTGCCAGCAGTTTTGCGGAAAAACTGTTGTTT
TRBV19	.	TRBJ1-1	.	CASSIGRRREAFF	TGTGCCAGTAGTATAGGACGGAGGAGAGAAGCTTTCTTT
TRBV7-2	.	TRBJ1-1	.	CASRLMGAEIEAFF	TGTGCCAGCAGGCTCATGGGGGCTGAAATTGAAGCTTTCTTT
TRBV19	many	TRBJ1-3	TRBD1	CASRRQGASGNTIYF	TGTGCCAGTAGGAGACAGGGGGCGTCTGGAAACACCATATATTTT
TRBV6-2/TRBV6-3	few	TRBJ1-1	TRBD1	CASSYFPSTGRSTEAFF	TGTGCCAGCAGTTACTTTCCTTCGACAGGGAGGTCCACTGAAGCTTTCTTT
TRBV30	few	TRBJ1-2	.	CAWGGGFGGYTF	TGTGCCTGGGGGGGAGGGTTCGGAGGCTACACCTTC
TRBV28	.	TRBJ1-5	.	CASRSVTQPQHF	TGTGCCAGCAGGTCAGTGACTCAGCCCCAGCATTTT
TRBV2	many	TRBJ1-1	TRBD1	CASSGRTGVNTEAFF	TGTGCCAGCAGTGGGAGGACAGGGGTGAACACTGAAGCTTTCTTT
TRBV2	.	TRBJ2-5	TRBD1	CASKGGQETQYF	TGTGCCAGCAAAGGGGGCCAGGAGACCCAGTACTTC
TRBV5-1	.	TRBJ2-7	TRBD1	CASSLAPTGNEQYF	TGCGCCAGCAGCTTGGCCCCGACAGGGAACGAGCAGTACTTC
TRBV6-5	few	TRBJ2-7	TRBD1	CASSYQPGQGRGEQYF	TGTGCCAGCAGTTACCAACCGGGACAGGGGCGAGGCGAGCAGTACTTC
TRBV15	.	TRBJ1-2	.	CATRTANSGNTF	TGTGCCACCAGGACGGCCAACTCTGGAAACACCTTC
TRBV29-1	.	TRBJ1-1	.	CSVPQGSGNTEAFF	TGCAGCGTGCCCCAGGGGTCGGGGAACACTGAAGCTTTCTTT
TRBV7-6	.	TRBJ1-3	TRBD1	CASSLGYSDRGPGNTIYF	TGTGCCAGCAGCTTAGGATATTCGGACAGGGGGCCTGGAAACACCATATATTTT
TRBV20-1	.	TRBJ2-5	TRBD1	CSARRDRDEETQYF	TGCAGTGCTAGGAGGGACAGGGATGAGGAGACCCAGTACTTC
TRBV20-1	few	TRBJ2-7	TRBD1	CSARQTGGPYEQYF	TGCAGTGCTAGACAAACAGGGGGCCCCTACGAGCAGTACTTC